The 30 T cell receptor beta chains below all came from one sample that was sequenced in a study of OX40 agonist ivuxolimab in advanced cancers. Library preparation used the immunoSEQ multiplex PCR assay. TCRdb holds this immuneACCESS table with in-frame rearrangements only. Some clones are missing; in checked studies, unresolved V genes explain under half, and the rest has no known cause. The sample records tens of thousands of clones, about 89% of which are singletons. Jointly, the top ten make up over 3% of the sample. The sample was CD4+ or CD8+ T cells sorted from blood, taken in a trial of the OX40 agonist ivuxolimab. Source of these receptors: an adult with an advanced solid tumor such as melanoma, head and neck, liver or kidney cancer.

This clone was recorded only once. This sequence joins TRBV7-2 and TRBJ2-1; TRBD2 aligns across 14 bases. Per the germline V gene, CDR1 is SGHTA and CDR2 is FQGNSA. The CDR3 has 18 amino acids. The trim removed 5 bases at V and 4 bases at J, leaving 10 bases unmatched. This CDR3 reads CASSPRLAGGPSYNEQFF. In DNA form, the CDR3 reads TGTGCCAGCAGCCCCAGACTAGCGGGAGGGCCTTCGTACAATGAGCAGTTCTTC.

The rearrangement links TRBV9 to TRBJ2-7, with a tentative D call TRBD1 (5 bases). V shed 0 bases and J shed 2 bases, with 12 bases lying between them. This CDR3 comprises 15 residues. Germline-derived CDR1 and CDR2 are SGDLS and YYNGEE. CDR3 protein: CASSVGGRAPYEQYF. CDR3 DNA sequence: TGTGCCAGCAGCGTAGGAGGCAGGGCTCCCTACGAGCAGTACTTC.

V and J are TRBV27 and TRBJ1-1, with D maybe TRBD1 (6 bases). Germline V gene lookup returns CDR1 MNHEY and CDR2 SMNVEV (reference sequence). V dropped 5 bases and J dropped 1 base, with 14 bases sitting between them. This CDR3 comprises 15 residues. The CDR3 DNA sequence: TGTGCCAGCAGTCGAATAGGGGGACGGAACACTGAAGCTTTCTTT. It specifies CASSRIGGRNTEAFF.

The CDR3, as DNA: TGTGCCATCAGTAGACTAGCGGGAACCTACAATGAGCAGTTCTTC. The encoded protein is CAISRLAGTYNEQFF. The rearrangement uses TRBV10-3 and TRBJ2-1; 11 bases are shared with TRBD2. The CDR3 length is 15 residues. Germline trimming cut 5 bases from V and 2 bases from J; bases unmatched to any gene: 2. Germline V gene data show CDR1 as ENHRY and CDR2 as SYGVKD.

The DNA of the CDR3 is TGTGCCAGCGGACCCCCGGGACAGGGTGCCGTTGAGCAGTTCTTC. It encodes CASGPPGQGAVEQFF. The chain joins TRBV7-2 to TRBJ2-1; TRBD1 aligns across 9 bases. V lost 8 bases and J lost 9; bases outside the gene matches: 14. In germline, CDR1 is SGHTA, CDR2 FQGNSA. CDR3 length: 15 residues.

The chain uses TRBV27 and TRBJ2-2; tentatively, D is TRBD2 (7 bases). The CDR3 is 15 amino acids. V was clipped by 7 bases and J by 3 bases, with 15 bases between them. Per germline, CDR1 MNHEY and CDR2 SMNVEV (reference sequence). The CDR3: CASTPGGADTGELFF. In nucleotides, the CDR3 is TGTGCCAGCACCCCTGGGGGGGCGGACACCGGGGAGCTGTTTTTT.

Written as DNA, the CDR3 is TGTGCCAGCAGCGCTCGGGACAGGGGGGCCAATCAGCCCCAGCATTTT. This translates into CASSARDRGANQPQHF. The chain recombines TRBV21-1 with TRBJ1-5; TRBD1 was called by the table and not checked on the DNA. TRBV21-1 is tagged as a pseudogene. The CDR3 consists of 16 residues.

The CDR3 sequence is CASSLVSGPTDTQYF. DNA of the CDR3: TGCGCCAGCAGCTTGGTAAGCGGCCCCACAGATACGCAGTATTTT. The J gene is TRBJ2-3, the V gene TRBV5-1, with D perhaps TRBD2 (5 bases). CDR1 SGHRS and CDR2 YFSETQ come from the germline V gene. The CDR3 loop spans 15 amino acids. Trimming pared 0 bases from V and 2 bases from J, leaving 10 bases between.

The rearrangement links TRBV9 to TRBJ2-1, with 15 bases aligning to TRBD2. The ends lost 3 bases at V and 10 bases at J; junction bases unmatched: 11. Looked up from germline, CDR1 is SGDLS and CDR2 is YYNGEE. The CDR3 sequence is 17 residues long. CDR3 amino acids: CASSGRGLAGGLGEQFF. The CDR3 DNA is TGTGCCAGCAGCGGGAGGGGACTAGCGGGAGGACTCGGCGAGCAGTTCTTC.

The genes are TRBV7-9 and TRBJ2-7, with 8 bases lining up with TRBD2. There are 14 residues in the CDR3. J was trimmed by 6 bases and V by 6 bases; bases with no gene match: 10. Germline CDR1 and CDR2: SEHNR and FQNEAQ (reference sequence). The CDR3 bases are TGTGCCAGCAGACCCCGTGAGCGGGGGAGCGAGCAGTACTTC. Its translation: CASRPRERGSEQYF.

V and J are TRBV5-1 and TRBJ2-5, with D perhaps TRBD2 (6 bases). CDR1 SGHRS and CDR2 YFSETQ come from the germline V gene. Trimming left V 4 bases short and J 5 bases short, with 18 bases between. CDR3 length: 15 amino acids. CDR3 protein: CASSPGEAGTETQYF. In DNA, the CDR3 is TGCGCCAGCAGCCCCGGGGAGGCGGGAACGGAGACCCAGTACTTC.

On this clone itself: This same CDR3 is encoded by further DNA sequences in the sample. The chain has TRBV9 and TRBJ1-4; 7 nucleotides line up with TRBD1. Germline assignment: CDR1 SGDLS and CDR2 YYNGEE. This CDR3 comprises 13 residues. J lost 7 bases, V lost 3 bases, and 3 bases had no gene match. The CDR3 nucleotides are TGTGCCAGCAGCGGACAGGGAGGTGAAAAACTGTTTTTT. Translated: CASSGQGGEKLFF. Combining the CDR3 with reference TRBV9 and TRBJ1-4 gives the whole variable domain DSGVTQTPKHLITATGQRVTLRCSPRSGDLSVYWYQQSLDQGLQFLIQYYNGEERAKGNILERFSAQQFPDLHSELNLSSLELGDSALYFCASSGQGGEKLFFGSGTQLSVL.

This chain uses TRBV12-5 with TRBJ1-2; weak D call: TRBD1 (5 bases). CDR1 is LGHNT, CDR2 FRNRAP, per germline. The CDR3 has 16 amino acids. V lost 0 bases and J 1 base, leaving 12 bases between the germline ends. CDR3 nucleotide sequence: TGTGCTAGTGGTTTGGTAGCGGGACGGATTAACTATGGCTACACCTTC. Translating gives CASGLVAGRINYGYTF.

The CDR3 nucleotides are TGTGCCAGCAGCTTGACCGACTCGGACACTGAAGCTTTCTTT. This gives the protein CASSLTDSDTEAFF. The J gene is TRBJ1-1, the V gene TRBV5-5; D is ambiguous. V was cut by 1 base and J by 3 bases, with 10 bases left in between. The germline V gene encodes CDR1 SGHKS and CDR2 YYEKEE (reference sequence). This CDR3 has 14 amino acids.

This chain joins TRBV4-1 and TRBJ1-5; TRBD1 is a possible D gene (6 bases). The ends were cut back, 2 bases at V and 7 bases at J, with 12 bases in the middle. The CDR3 is 14 amino acids. CDR1 is MGHRA, CDR2 YSYEKL, per germline. The CDR3 here is CASSQRAGEQPQHF. The CDR3 DNA is TGCGCCAGCAGCCAACGAGCAGGGGAGCAGCCCCAGCATTTT.

As DNA, the CDR3 is TGTGCCAGCAGTGGGACAGGGCTGGCTGGCGAGCAGTACTTC. Residues: CASSGTGLAGEQYF. The gene calls are TRBV2 and TRBJ2-7; TRBD1 agrees at 8 bases. The V gene's germline CDR1 is SNHLY and CDR2 FYNNEI. V trimming: 4 bases; J trimming: 6 bases; junction bases outside the gene matches: 8. The CDR3 contains 14 residues.

DNA of the CDR3: TGTGCCAGCAGCTGGGACAGCCGCCAGCCCCAGCATTTT. Residues: CASSWDSRQPQHF. This chain joins TRBV6-6 and TRBJ1-5, with 7 nucleotides matching TRBD1. Germline V gene data show CDR1 as MNHNY and CDR2 as SVGAGI (reference sequence). CDR3 length: 13 residues. V was pared by 6 bases and J by 7 bases, with 6 bases of the junction left unmatched.

This clone was counted between two and nine times. The chain employs TRBV7-2 and TRBJ1-3; no clear D. Per germline, CDR1 SGHTA and CDR2 FQGNSA. The CDR3 is 16 residues long. The V end lost 0 bases, the J end lost 0 bases, and 9 bases lay between the germline ends. The DNA for the CDR3 is TGTGCCAGCAGCTTAGCGGCGGTGAGCTCTGGAAACACCATATATTTT. It is translated as CASSLAAVSSGNTIYF. The complete variable domain, with remaining parts taken from reference TRBV7-2 and TRBJ1-3, reads GAGVSQSPSNKVTEKGKDVELRCDPISGHTALYWYRQSLGQGLEFLIYFQGNSAPDKSGLPSDRFSAERTGGSVSTLTIQRTQQEDSAVYLCASSLAAVSSGNTIYFGEGSWLTVV.

The rearrangement links TRBV5-4 to TRBJ1-2; no definite D call. Germline V CDR1 and CDR2: SGHNT, YYREEE (reference sequence). CDR3 length: 13 residues. Trimming left V 0 bases short and J 2 bases short, with 5 bases between. The CDR3 bases are TGTGCCAGCAGCTTGGACGGGAACTATGGCTACACCTTC. Translation gives CASSLDGNYGYTF.

J is TRBJ2-1 and V is TRBV15, with TRBD1 as a possible D gene (6 bases). V lost 5 bases and J lost 6, with 17 bases in between. The CDR3 loop spans 15 amino acids. The V gene's germline CDR1 is LNHNV and CDR2 YYDKDF (reference sequence). This CDR3 reads CATSGRGFVPNEQFF. The CDR3, as DNA: TGTGCCACCAGCGGAAGGGGGTTTGTCCCCAATGAGCAGTTCTTC.

The chain uses TRBV6-1 and TRBJ1-1, with D possibly being TRBD1 (5 bases). The CDR3 runs 14 residues. With 8 bases removed from V and 4 bases from J, the gap between germline ends came to 17 bases. CDR1 and CDR2 (germline): MNHNS, SASEGT. The CDR3 loop is CASVVRAQGTEAFF. CDR3 bases: TGTGCCAGCGTAGTCAGGGCTCAAGGCACTGAAGCTTTCTTT.

The V gene is TRBV11-3, the J gene TRBJ2-3; 11 positions match TRBD2. CDR1 is SGHNT, CDR2 YENEEA, per germline. The CDR3 length is 16 residues. V trimming: 5 bases; J trimming: 3 bases; junction bases outside the gene matches: 7. CDR3 region: CASSPGASGRTDTQYF. The CDR3 DNA reads as TGTGCCAGCAGCCCAGGAGCTAGCGGGAGGACAGATACGCAGTATTTT. Combining the CDR3 with reference TRBV11-3 and TRBJ2-3 gives the whole variable domain EAGVVQSPRYKIIEKKQPVAFWCNPISGHNTLYWYLQNLGQGPELLIRYENEEAVDDSQLPKDRFSAERLKGVDSTLKIQPAELGDSAVYLCASSPGASGRTDTQYFGPGTRLTVL.

The chain is built from TRBV18 and TRBJ2-3, with TRBD2 matching over 9 bases. Germline trimming cut 5 bases from V and 6 bases from J; bases unmatched to any gene: 9. The CDR3 sequence is 15 residues long. CDR1 is KGHSH, CDR2 LQKENI, per germline. CDR3 DNA sequence: TGTGCCAGCTCAACCGCGGGAGGGCCAGGGGATACGCAGTATTTT. It specifies CASSTAGGPGDTQYF.

The chain has TRBV9 and TRBJ2-3, with 8 bases matching TRBD2. The V and J ends lost 5 bases and 7 bases, in that order; junction bases with no gene match: 9. CDR1 and CDR2 from the germline V gene are SGDLS and YYNGEE. This CDR3 contains 14 residues. CDR3 sequence: CASSKPGLDHTQYF. The CDR3 DNA follows: TGTGCCAGCAGTAAACCGGGACTAGACCATACGCAGTATTTT.

The rearrangement joins TRBV5-1 to TRBJ1-5, with 11 bases fitting TRBD1. Germline-derived CDR1 and CDR2 are SGHRS and YFSETQ. V lost 4 bases and J lost 3; bases outside the gene matches: 6. The CDR3 is made up of 16 amino acids. The CDR3: CASSPGTGGPNQPQHF. The CDR3 bases are TGCGCCAGCAGCCCCGGGACAGGGGGACCCAATCAGCCCCAGCATTTT.

The J gene is TRBJ1-6, the V gene TRBV27; weak D call: TRBD1 (6 bases). The V gene's germline CDR1 is MNHEY and CDR2 SMNVEV (reference sequence). Between the trimmed V and J ends, which lost 4 bases and 4 bases, there was a span of 14 bases. The CDR3 is made up of 16 amino acids. CDR3 sequence (DNA): TGTGCCAGCAGTTCAAGGACAGTCGCTTATAATTCACCCCTCCACTTT. It yields the protein CASSSRTVAYNSPLHF.

This sequence joins TRBV28 and TRBJ2-7; 12 bases agree with TRBD1. CDR3 size: 16 residues. Germline V gene lookup returns CDR1 MDHEN and CDR2 SYDVKM. V shed 5 bases and J 6 bases; nucleotides not matched to a gene: 11. The CDR3: CASSRIPGQGAIEQYF. For the CDR3, the DNA is TGTGCCAGCAGTCGTATACCGGGACAGGGGGCCATCGAGCAGTACTTC.

The rearrangement links TRBV7-9 to TRBJ1-1; D is uncertain. Trimming pared 2 bases from V and 3 bases from J, leaving 10 bases between. CDR3 length: 14 amino acids. Germline values: CDR1 SEHNR, CDR2 FQNEAQ (reference sequence). Here the CDR3 DNA reads TGTGCCAGCAGCTTAAATAGGGCGGACACTGAAGCTTTCTTT. This sequence encodes CASSLNRADTEAFF. Full variable domain (outside the CDR3, taken from reference TRBV7-9 and TRBJ1-1): DTGVSQNPRHKITKRGQNVTFRCDPISEHNRLYWYRQTLGQGPEFLTYFQNEAQLEKSRLLSDRFSAERPKGSFSTLEIQRTEQGDSAMYLCASSLNRADTEAFFGQGTRLTVV.

The J gene is TRBJ2-1, the V gene TRBV7-3; 10 bases map to TRBD2. V lost 6 bases and J lost 7; bases outside the gene matches: 9. Germline V gene data show CDR1 as SGHTA and CDR2 as FQGTGA. The CDR3 has 15 amino acids. CDR3 protein: CASSFLAGAMNEQFF. Here the CDR3 DNA reads TGTGCCAGCAGTTTTCTAGCGGGAGCAATGAATGAGCAGTTCTTC.

The J gene is TRBJ2-7, the V gene TRBV5-4; TRBD1 matches 9 bases. Germline-derived CDR1 and CDR2 are SGHNT and YYREEE (reference sequence). CDR3 length: 14 amino acids. V lost 9 bases, J lost 6 bases, and 13 bases stayed unmatched. CDR3 amino acids: CATKPPGQGSEQYF. Here the CDR3 DNA reads TGTGCCACCAAACCCCCGGGACAGGGCTCCGAGCAGTACTTC.